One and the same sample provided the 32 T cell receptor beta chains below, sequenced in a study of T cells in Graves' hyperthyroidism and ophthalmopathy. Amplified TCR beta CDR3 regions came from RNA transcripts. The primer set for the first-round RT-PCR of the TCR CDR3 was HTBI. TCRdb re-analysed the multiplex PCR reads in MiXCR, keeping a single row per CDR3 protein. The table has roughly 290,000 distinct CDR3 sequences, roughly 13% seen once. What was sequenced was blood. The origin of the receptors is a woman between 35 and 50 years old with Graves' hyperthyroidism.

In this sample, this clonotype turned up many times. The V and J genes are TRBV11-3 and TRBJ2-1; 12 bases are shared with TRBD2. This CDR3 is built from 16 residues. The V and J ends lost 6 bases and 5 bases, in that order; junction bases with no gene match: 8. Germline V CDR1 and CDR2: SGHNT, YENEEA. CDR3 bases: TGTGCCAGCAGAACTCGGACTAGCGGGATAAACAATGAGCAGTTCTTC. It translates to CASRTRTSGINNEQFF.

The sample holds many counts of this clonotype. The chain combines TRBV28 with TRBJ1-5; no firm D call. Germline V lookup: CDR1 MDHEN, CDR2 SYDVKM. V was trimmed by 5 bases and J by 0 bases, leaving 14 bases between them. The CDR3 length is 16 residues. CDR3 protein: CASSLDGYDSNQPQHF. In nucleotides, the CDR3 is TGTGCCAGCAGTCTCGACGGCTATGATAGCAATCAGCCCCAGCATTTT.

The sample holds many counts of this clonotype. The CDR3 nucleotides are TGTGCCACCAGTGATCCGGGACAGGGGGTCGAGCAGTACTTC. This codes for CATSDPGQGVEQYF. The V gene is TRBV24-1, the J gene TRBJ2-7, with TRBD1 identical over 11 bases. CDR1 KGHDR and CDR2 SFDVKD come from the germline V gene. J lost 6 bases, V lost 3 bases, and 3 bases had no gene match. The CDR3 contains 14 residues.

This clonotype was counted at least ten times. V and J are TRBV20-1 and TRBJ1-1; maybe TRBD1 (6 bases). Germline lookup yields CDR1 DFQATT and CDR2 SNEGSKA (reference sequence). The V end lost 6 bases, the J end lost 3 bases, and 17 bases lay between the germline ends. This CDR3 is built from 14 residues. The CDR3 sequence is CSAKESRGDTEAFF. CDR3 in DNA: TGCAGTGCCAAAGAGAGCAGGGGAGACACTGAAGCTTTCTTT.

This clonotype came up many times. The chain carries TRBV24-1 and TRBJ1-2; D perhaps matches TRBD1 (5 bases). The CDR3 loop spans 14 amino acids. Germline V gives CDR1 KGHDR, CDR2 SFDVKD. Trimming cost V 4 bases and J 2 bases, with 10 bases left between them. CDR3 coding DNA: TGTGCCACCAGTGAGGCCGGGACGAACTATGGCTACACCTTC. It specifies CATSEAGTNYGYTF.

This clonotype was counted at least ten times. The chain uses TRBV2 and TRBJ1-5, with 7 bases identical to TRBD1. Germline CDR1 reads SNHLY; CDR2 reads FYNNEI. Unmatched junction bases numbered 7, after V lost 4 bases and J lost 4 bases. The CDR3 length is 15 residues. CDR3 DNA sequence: TGTGCCAGCAGTGGTGGGACAGTCGGAAATCAGCCCCAGCATTTT. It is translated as CASSGGTVGNQPQHF. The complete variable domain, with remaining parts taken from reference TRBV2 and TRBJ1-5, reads EPEVTQTPSHQVTQMGQEVILRCVPISNHLYFYWYRQILGQKVEFLVSFYNNEISEKSEIFDDQFSVERPDGSNFTLKIRSTKLEDSAMYFCASSGGTVGNQPQHFGDGTRLSIL.

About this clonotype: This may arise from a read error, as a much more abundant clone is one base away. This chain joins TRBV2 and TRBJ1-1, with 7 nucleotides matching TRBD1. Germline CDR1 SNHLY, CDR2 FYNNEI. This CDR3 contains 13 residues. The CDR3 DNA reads TGTGCCAGCAGTGCGACAGGGAACCCTGAAGCTTCCTTT. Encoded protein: CASSATGNPEASF.

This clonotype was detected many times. The CDR3 protein is CSARDLGHSGNTIYF. CDR3 nucleotide sequence: TGCAGTGCTAGAGATCTTGGTCACTCTGGAAACACCATATATTTT. V usage is TRBV20-1 and J usage is TRBJ1-3; D gene uncertain. The V gene's germline CDR1 is DFQATT and CDR2 SNEGSKA (reference sequence). CDR3 size: 15 residues. V dropped 0 bases and J dropped 0 bases, with 9 bases sitting between them.

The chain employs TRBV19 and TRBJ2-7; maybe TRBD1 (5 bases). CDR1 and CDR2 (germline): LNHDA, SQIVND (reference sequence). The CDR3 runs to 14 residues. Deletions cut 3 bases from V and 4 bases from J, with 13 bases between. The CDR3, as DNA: TGTGCCAGTAGTATGGTTCAGGGTGAGTACGAGCAGTACTTC. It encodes CASSMVQGEYEQYF.

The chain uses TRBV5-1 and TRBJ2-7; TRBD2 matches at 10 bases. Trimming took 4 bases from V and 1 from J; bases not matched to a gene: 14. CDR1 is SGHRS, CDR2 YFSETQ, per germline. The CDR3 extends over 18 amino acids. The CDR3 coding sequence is TGCGCCAGCAGCCTCCGGAGAGCGGGAGGGCCCCTGTCCTACGAGCAGTACTTC. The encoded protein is CASSLRRAGGPLSYEQYF.

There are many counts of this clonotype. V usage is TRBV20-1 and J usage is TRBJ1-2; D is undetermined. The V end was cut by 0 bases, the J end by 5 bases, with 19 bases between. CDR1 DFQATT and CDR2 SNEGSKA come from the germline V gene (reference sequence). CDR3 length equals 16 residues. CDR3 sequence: CSARDSGRASRYGYTF. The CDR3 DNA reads TGCAGTGCTAGAGATTCGGGCAGAGCCTCTCGATATGGCTACACCTTC.

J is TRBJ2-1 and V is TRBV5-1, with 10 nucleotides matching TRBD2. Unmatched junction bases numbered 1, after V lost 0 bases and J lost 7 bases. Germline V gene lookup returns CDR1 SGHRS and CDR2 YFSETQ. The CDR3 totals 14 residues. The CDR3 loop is CASSLASGSNEQFF. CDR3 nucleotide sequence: TGCGCCAGCAGCTTGGCTAGCGGGAGTAATGAGCAGTTCTTC.

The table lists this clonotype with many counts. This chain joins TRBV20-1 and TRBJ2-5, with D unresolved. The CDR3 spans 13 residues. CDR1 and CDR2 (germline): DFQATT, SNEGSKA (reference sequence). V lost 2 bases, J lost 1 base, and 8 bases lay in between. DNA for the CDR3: TGCAGTGCTAGAAGTTACATCCAAGAGACCCAGTACTTC. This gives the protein CSARSYIQETQYF.

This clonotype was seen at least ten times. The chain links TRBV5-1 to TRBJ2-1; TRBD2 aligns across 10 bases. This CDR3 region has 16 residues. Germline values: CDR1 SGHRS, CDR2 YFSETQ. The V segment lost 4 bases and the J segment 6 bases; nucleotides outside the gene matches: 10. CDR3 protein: CASSPLTSGDLNEQFF. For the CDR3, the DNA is TGCGCCAGCAGCCCCCTTACTAGCGGGGACCTCAATGAGCAGTTCTTC.

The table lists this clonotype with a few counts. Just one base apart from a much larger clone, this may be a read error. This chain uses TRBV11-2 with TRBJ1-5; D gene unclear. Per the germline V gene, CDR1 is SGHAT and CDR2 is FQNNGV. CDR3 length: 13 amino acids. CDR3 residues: CAGSLGRDQPQHF. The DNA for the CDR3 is TGTGCCGGCAGCCTAGGACGGGATCAGCCCCAGCATTTT.

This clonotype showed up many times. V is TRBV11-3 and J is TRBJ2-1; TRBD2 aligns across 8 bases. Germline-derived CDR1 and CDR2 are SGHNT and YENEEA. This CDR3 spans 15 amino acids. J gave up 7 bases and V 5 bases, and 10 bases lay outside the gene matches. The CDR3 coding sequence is TGTGCCAGCAGCCCAGGTGTTAGCGGGATGAATGAGCAGTTCTTC. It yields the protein CASSPGVSGMNEQFF.

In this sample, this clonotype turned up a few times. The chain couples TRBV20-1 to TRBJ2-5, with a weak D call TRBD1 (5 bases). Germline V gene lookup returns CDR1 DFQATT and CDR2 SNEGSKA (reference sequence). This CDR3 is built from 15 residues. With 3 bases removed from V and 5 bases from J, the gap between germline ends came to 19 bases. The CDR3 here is CSARTTLDMRETQYF. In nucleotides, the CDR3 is TGCAGTGCTAGGACAACCTTGGACATGAGGGAGACCCAGTACTTC.

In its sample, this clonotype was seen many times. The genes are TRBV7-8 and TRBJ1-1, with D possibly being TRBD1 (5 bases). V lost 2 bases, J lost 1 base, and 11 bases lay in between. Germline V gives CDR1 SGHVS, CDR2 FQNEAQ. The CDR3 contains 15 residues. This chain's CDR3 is CASSLLTDKNTEAFF. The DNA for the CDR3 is TGTGCCAGCAGCTTATTGACAGATAAGAACACTGAAGCTTTCTTT. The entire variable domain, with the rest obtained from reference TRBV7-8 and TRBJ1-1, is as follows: GAGVSQSPRYKVAKRGQDVALRCDPISGHVSLFWYQQALGQGPEFLTYFQNEAQLDKSGLPSDRFFAERPEGSVSTLKIQRTQQEDSAVYLCASSLLTDKNTEAFFGQGTRLTVV.

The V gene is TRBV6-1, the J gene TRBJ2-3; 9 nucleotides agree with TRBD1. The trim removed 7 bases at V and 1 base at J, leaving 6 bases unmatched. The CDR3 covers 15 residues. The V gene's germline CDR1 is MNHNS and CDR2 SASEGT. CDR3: CASNDRGGGTDTQYF. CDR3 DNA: TGTGCCAGCAACGACAGGGGGGGTGGCACAGATACGCAGTATTTT.

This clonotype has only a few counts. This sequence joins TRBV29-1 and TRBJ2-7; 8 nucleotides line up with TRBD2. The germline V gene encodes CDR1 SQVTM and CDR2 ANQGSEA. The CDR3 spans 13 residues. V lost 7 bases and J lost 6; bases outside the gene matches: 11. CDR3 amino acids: CSGLAGTSREQYF. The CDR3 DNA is TGCAGCGGGTTAGCGGGAACGAGTCGCGAGCAGTACTTC.

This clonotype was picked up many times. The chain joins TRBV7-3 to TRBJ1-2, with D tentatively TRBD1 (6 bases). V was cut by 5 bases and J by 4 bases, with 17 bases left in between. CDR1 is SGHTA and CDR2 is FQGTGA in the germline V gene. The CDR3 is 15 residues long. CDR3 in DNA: TGTGCCAGCAGCCCCCATGGTGGCAGGGGCTATGGCTACACCTTC. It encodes CASSPHGGRGYGYTF.

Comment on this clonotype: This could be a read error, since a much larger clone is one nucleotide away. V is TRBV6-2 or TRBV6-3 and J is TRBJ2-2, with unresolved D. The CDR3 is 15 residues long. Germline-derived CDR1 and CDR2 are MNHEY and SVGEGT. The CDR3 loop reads CAGSYFVGNTGELFF. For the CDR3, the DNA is TGTGCCGGCAGTTACTTCGTGGGGAACACCGGGGAGCTGTTTTTT.

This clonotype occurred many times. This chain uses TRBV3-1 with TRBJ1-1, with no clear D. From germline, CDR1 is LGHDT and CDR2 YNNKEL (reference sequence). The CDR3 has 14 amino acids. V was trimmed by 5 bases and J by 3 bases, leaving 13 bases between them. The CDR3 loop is CASSGRDRDTEAFF. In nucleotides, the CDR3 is TGTGCCAGCAGCGGACGAGACCGAGACACTGAAGCTTTCTTT.

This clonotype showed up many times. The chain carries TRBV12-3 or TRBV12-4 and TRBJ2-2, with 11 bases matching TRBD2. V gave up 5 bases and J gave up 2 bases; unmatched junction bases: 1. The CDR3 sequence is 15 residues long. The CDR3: CASSGTSGNTGELFF. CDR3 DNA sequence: TGTGCCAGCAGTGGGACTAGCGGTAACACCGGGGAGCTGTTTTTT.

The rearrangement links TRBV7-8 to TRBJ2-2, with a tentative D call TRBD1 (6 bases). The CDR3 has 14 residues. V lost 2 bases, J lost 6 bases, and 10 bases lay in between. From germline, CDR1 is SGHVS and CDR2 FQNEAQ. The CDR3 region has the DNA TGTGCCAGCAGCTTATCAGGGACATCCGGGGAGCTGTTTTTT. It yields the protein CASSLSGTSGELFF.

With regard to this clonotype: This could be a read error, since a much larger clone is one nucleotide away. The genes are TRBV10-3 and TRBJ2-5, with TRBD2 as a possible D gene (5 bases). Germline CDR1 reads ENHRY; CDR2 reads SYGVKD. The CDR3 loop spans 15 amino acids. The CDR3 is CASSSYAEAQETQYF. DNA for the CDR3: TGTGCCAGCAGTTCTTACGCGGAGGCGCAAGAGACCCAGTACTTC.

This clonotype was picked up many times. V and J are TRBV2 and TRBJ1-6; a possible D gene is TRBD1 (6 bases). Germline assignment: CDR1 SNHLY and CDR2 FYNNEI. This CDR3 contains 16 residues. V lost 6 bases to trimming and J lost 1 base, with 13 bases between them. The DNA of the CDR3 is TGTGCCAGCAGCGAGGGGGGGGCTTCCTATAATTCACCCCTCCACTTT. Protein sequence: CASSEGGASYNSPLHF.

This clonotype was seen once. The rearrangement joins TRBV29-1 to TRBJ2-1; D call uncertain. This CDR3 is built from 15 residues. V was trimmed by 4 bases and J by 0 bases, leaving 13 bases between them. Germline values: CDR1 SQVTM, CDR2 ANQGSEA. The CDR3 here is CSVVVASSSYNEQFF. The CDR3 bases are TGCAGCGTTGTAGTCGCCTCGAGCTCCTACAATGAGCAGTTCTTC.

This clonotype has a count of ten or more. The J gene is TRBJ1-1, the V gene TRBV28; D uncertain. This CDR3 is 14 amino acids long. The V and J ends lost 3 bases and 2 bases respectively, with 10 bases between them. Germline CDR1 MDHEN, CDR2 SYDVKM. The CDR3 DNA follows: TGTGCCAGCAGTTTCTGGCGGAGAAACACTGAAGCTTTCTTT. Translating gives CASSFWRRNTEAFF.

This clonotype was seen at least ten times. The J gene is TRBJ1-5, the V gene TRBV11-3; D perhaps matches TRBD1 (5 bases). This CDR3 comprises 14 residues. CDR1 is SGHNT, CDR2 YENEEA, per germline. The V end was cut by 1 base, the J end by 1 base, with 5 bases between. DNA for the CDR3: TGTGCCAGCAGCTTAGGGGGGAGCAATCAGCCCCAGCATTTT. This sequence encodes CASSLGGSNQPQHF.

The CDR3 DNA sequence: TGTGCCAGATCAGGGTATTCTGGAAACACCATATATTTT. It is translated as CARSGYSGNTIYF. The gene calls are TRBV2 and TRBJ1-3; TRBD1 is a possible D gene (5 bases). The CDR3 consists of 13 residues. Trimming took off 9 bases at V and 1 base at J, with 10 bases between the two ends. Germline-derived CDR1 and CDR2 are SNHLY and FYNNEI. Supplemented by reference TRBV2 and TRBJ1-3, the full variable domain reads EPEVTQTPSHQVTQMGQEVILRCVPISNHLYFYWYRQILGQKVEFLVSFYNNEISEKSEIFDDQFSVERPDGSNFTLKIRSTKLEDSAMYFCARSGYSGNTIYFGEGSWLTVV.

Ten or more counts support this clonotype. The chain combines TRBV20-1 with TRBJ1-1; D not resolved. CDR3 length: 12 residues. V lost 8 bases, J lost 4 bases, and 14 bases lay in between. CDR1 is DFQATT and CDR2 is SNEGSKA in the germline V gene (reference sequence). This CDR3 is CSTLLQLTEAFF. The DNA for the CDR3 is TGCAGTACCCTTTTGCAGCTCACTGAAGCTTTCTTT.